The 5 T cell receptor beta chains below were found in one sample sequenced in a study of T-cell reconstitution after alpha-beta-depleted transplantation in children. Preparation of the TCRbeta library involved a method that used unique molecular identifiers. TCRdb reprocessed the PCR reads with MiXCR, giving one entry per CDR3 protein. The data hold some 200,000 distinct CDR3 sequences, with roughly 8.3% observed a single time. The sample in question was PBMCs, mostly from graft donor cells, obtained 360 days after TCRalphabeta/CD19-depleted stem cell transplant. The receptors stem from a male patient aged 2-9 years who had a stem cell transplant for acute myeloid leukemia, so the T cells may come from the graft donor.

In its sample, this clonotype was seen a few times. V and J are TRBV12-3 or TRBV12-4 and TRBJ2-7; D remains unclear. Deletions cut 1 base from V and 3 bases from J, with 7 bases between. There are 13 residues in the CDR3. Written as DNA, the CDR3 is TGTGCCAGCAGTTTAGGGTCAGACTACGAGCAGTACGTC. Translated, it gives CASSLGSDYEQYV.

This CDR3 is CASSSGGGSYGYTF. The CDR3 coding sequence is TGTGCCAGCAGTAGTGGGGGCGGAAGCTATGGCTACACCTTC. This rearrangement joins TRBV25-1 to TRBJ1-2; D may be TRBD1 (6 bases). The germline gives CDR1 MGHDK, CDR2 SYGVNS. CDR3 size: 14 residues. V lost 5 bases and J lost 4, with 14 bases in between.

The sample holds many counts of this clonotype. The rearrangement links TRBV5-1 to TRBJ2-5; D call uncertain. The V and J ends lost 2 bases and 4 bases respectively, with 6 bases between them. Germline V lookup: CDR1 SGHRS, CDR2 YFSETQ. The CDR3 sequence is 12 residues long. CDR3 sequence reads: CASSFGLETQYF. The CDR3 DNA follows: TGCGCCAGCAGCTTTGGCTTAGAGACCCAGTACTTC.

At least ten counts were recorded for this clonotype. CDR3 bases: TGTGCCAGCAGTGAGAAACAGGGTCCCTACGAGCAGTACTTC. Translating gives CASSEKQGPYEQYF. The chain employs TRBV12-3 or TRBV12-4 and TRBJ2-7; a weak D match, TRBD1 (6 bases). V was clipped by 5 bases and J by 2 bases, with 13 bases between them. This CDR3 contains 14 residues.

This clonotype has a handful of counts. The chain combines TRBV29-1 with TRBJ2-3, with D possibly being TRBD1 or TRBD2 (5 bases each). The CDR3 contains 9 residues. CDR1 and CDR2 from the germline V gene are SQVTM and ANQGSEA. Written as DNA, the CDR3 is TGCAGGGGACCAGATACGCAGTATTTT. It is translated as CRGPDTQYF.